The 25 T cell receptor beta chains reported below all come from one sample, sequenced in a study of early T cells in non-severe SARS-CoV-2 infection. TCRdb analysed the 5' RACE reads with MiXCR anew, one entry per CDR3 protein. The sample yields 50,000 to 70,000 distinct CDR3 sequences, around 12% seen once. The sequenced material came from whole blood. The receptors were gathered from an adult who was a healthcare worker with PCR-confirmed SARS-CoV-2 infection or an uninfected control (not recorded which).

The chain uses TRBV6-2 or TRBV6-3 and TRBJ2-7; D uncertain. The CDR3 totals 14 residues. In germline, CDR1 is MNHEY, CDR2 SVGEGT. Trimming left V 4 bases short and J 0 bases short, with 10 bases between. CDR3 in DNA: TGTGCCAGCAGTTCTCCATTCAGCTCCTACGAGCAGTACTTC. Translated: CASSSPFSSYEQYF.

The CDR3 protein is CASSQVDRSGTGELFF. The CDR3 DNA follows: TGTGCCAGCAGCCAAGTGGACAGGTCGGGCACCGGGGAGCTGTTTTTT. This sequence joins TRBV14 and TRBJ2-2, with TRBD1 matching 7 bases. The germline V gene encodes CDR1 SGHDN and CDR2 FVKESK. V lost 1 base, J lost 4 bases, and 6 bases stayed unmatched. The CDR3 spans 16 residues. Based on the CDR3 plus reference TRBV14 and TRBJ2-2, the full variable domain is EAGVTQFPSHSVIEKGQTVTLRCDPISGHDNLYWYRRVMGKEIKFLLHFVKESKQDESGMPNNRFLAERTGGTYSTLKVQPAELEDSGVYFCASSQVDRSGTGELFFGEGSRLTVL.

This clonotype was seen more than once but under ten times. The chain couples TRBV7-6 to TRBJ2-7; D may be TRBD2 (7 bases). This CDR3 comprises 17 residues. Germline V gives CDR1 SGHVS, CDR2 FNYEAQ. Trimming removed 5 bases at V and 0 bases at J, with 20 bases between. CDR3 nucleotide sequence: TGTGCCAGCAGCCCGGGGGCGGGGGCCGACTCCTCCTACGAGCAGTACTTC. This translates into CASSPGAGADSSYEQYF.

This clonotype has just a few counts. This rearrangement joins TRBV20-1 to TRBJ2-1; tentatively, D is TRBD2 (7 bases). Germline V CDR1 and CDR2: DFQATT, SNEGSKA (reference sequence). This CDR3 is built from 14 residues. The V gene lost 6 bases and the J gene lost 9 bases, with 21 bases spanning the gap. CDR3 amino acids: CSASGGASSVEQFF. In DNA form, the CDR3 reads TGCAGTGCCAGTGGGGGGGCTTCGTCGGTTGAGCAGTTCTTC.

The J gene is TRBJ1-1, the V gene TRBV10-3; TRBD1 aligns across 7 bases. V lost 4 bases and J lost 4; bases outside the gene matches: 6. The CDR3 covers 14 residues. CDR1 ENHRY and CDR2 SYGVKD come from the germline V gene. The chain's CDR3 is CAISAQGGSTEAFF. CDR3 bases: TGTGCCATCAGTGCCCAGGGGGGCAGCACTGAAGCTTTCTTT.

The sample holds a few counts of this clonotype. J is TRBJ2-5 and V is TRBV7-8; D not certain. Trimming removed 3 bases at V and 3 bases at J, with 23 bases between. The CDR3 extends over 18 amino acids. CDR1 SGHVS and CDR2 FQNEAQ come from the germline V gene. The CDR3 bases are TGTGCCAGCAGCTTGCTAAGGTTCCTCGCCAACGCCAAAGAGACCCAGTACTTC. Amino acid sequence: CASSLLRFLANAKETQYF.

This clonotype has a count of ten or more. The chain employs TRBV7-2 and TRBJ2-3, with D maybe TRBD2 (6 bases). The germline V and J ends were trimmed by 3 bases and 1 base, with 11 bases remaining between them. Germline V lookup: CDR1 SGHTA, CDR2 FQGNSA. The CDR3 spans 15 residues. The CDR3 is CASSFGGARTDTQYF. CDR3 nucleotides: TGTGCCAGCAGCTTTGGCGGGGCCCGCACAGATACGCAGTATTTT.

This clonotype has a handful of counts. The chain employs TRBV18 and TRBJ2-3, with D possibly matching TRBD1 (6 bases). Trimming took off 3 bases at V and 8 bases at J, with 21 bases between the two ends. The CDR3 totals 16 residues. Germline V gene lookup returns CDR1 KGHSH and CDR2 LQKENI. The CDR3 spells CASSPSRGPPHGTQYF. The CDR3 nucleotides are TGTGCCAGCTCACCTAGCAGGGGCCCCCCACATGGTACGCAGTATTTT.

The chain couples TRBV20-1 to TRBJ1-1; TRBD1 might be the D (6 bases). Per germline, CDR1 DFQATT and CDR2 SNEGSKA (reference sequence). Trimming stripped 6 bases from V and 1 base from J, with 9 bases between. The CDR3 is made up of 12 amino acids. The CDR3 region is CSAFRGNTEAFF. The DNA of the CDR3 is TGCAGTGCCTTCAGGGGGAACACTGAAGCTTTCTTT.

A word on this clonotype: This may be a read error: a much more frequent sequence differs by one nucleotide. The chain couples TRBV20-1 to TRBJ2-3; 11 bases line up with TRBD2. V trimming: 7 bases; J trimming: 8 bases; junction bases outside the gene matches: 14. The length of the CDR3 is 15 residues. Germline V gives CDR1 DFQATT, CDR2 SNEGSKA (reference sequence). CDR3 protein: CSVYSGGALGVTQYF. DNA for the CDR3: TGCAGTGTCTATAGCGGGGGGGCGTTGGGAGTTACGCAGTATTTT.

This chain links TRBV2 with TRBJ1-6; weak D call: TRBD1 (5 bases). This CDR3 has 14 residues. The germline V gene has CDR1 SNHLY and CDR2 FYNNEI. The V end was cut by 7 bases, the J end by 5 bases, with 12 bases between. The CDR3 here is CASTPADNNSPLHF. The CDR3 DNA sequence: TGTGCCAGCACCCCCGCGGACAATAATTCACCCCTCCACTTT.

This chain links TRBV5-1 with TRBJ2-3, with D possibly TRBD2 on 6 matching bases. CDR1 SGHRS and CDR2 YFSETQ come from the germline V gene. The CDR3 is 16 residues long. Trimming took 0 bases from V and 0 from J, leaving 11 bases between them. The CDR3, as DNA: TGCGCCAGCAGCTTGGTTAGCGGAGCTAGCACAGATACGCAGTATTTT. Translation: CASSLVSGASTDTQYF.

The gene calls are TRBV7-9 and TRBJ2-5, with 11 bases identical to TRBD2. V lost 4 bases, J lost 1 base, and 20 bases stayed unmatched. The germline V gene has CDR1 SEHNR and CDR2 FQNEAQ (reference sequence). CDR3 length equals 21 residues. DNA of the CDR3: TGTGCCAGCAGCTCCCCTACAGTAGCGGGGGGGCAGCAGGGCATCCAAGAGACCCAGTACTTC. It codes for CASSSPTVAGGQQGIQETQYF.

This clonotype was recorded a few times. This chain links TRBV11-1 with TRBJ2-7; a weak D match, TRBD1 (5 bases). V was trimmed by 5 bases and J by 3 bases, leaving 8 bases between them. The CDR3 spans 12 residues. Germline loops: CDR1 SGHAT, CDR2 FQDESV (reference sequence). The CDR3 here is CASSQGVYEQYF. The CDR3 region has the DNA TGTGCCAGCAGCCAAGGGGTCTACGAGCAGTACTTC.

In its sample, this clonotype was seen many times. This CDR3 is CASSLQSRGASGYNEQFF. The CDR3 bases are TGTGCCAGCAGCTTACAATCCCGGGGAGCCTCCGGGTACAATGAGCAGTTCTTC. This chain connects TRBV7-8 to TRBJ2-1, with a tentative D call TRBD2 (5 bases). CDR3 size: 18 residues. CDR1 is SGHVS and CDR2 is FQNEAQ in the germline V gene. Trimming stripped 2 bases from V and 4 bases from J, with 21 bases between.

This clonotype was picked up many times. V usage is TRBV29-1 and J usage is TRBJ1-5; weak D call: TRBD1 (6 bases). V was cut by 4 bases and J by 6 bases, with 10 bases left in between. The CDR3 spans 12 residues. Germline values: CDR1 SQVTM, CDR2 ANQGSEA. The CDR3 region is CSVGGAGQPQHF. Written as DNA, the CDR3 is TGCAGCGTTGGGGGGGCGGGTCAGCCCCAGCATTTT.

This chain connects TRBV30 to TRBJ1-2, with D tentatively TRBD1 (5 bases). CDR3 length equals 15 residues. Germline lookup yields CDR1 GTSNPN and CDR2 SVGIG (reference sequence). V shed 2 bases and J shed 5 bases, with 18 bases lying between them. As DNA, the CDR3 is TGTGCCTGGAGTTTAAGTGGTCAGGGAGGTTATGGCTACACCTTC. Protein sequence: CAWSLSGQGGYGYTF. Full variable domain (remainder filled in from reference TRBV30 and TRBJ1-2): SQTIHQWPATLVQPVGSPLSLECTVEGTSNPNLYWYRQAAGRGLQLLFYSVGIGQISSEVPQNLSASRPQDRQFILSSKKLLLSDSGFYLCAWSLSGQGGYGYTFGSGTRLTVV.

This clonotype appeared many times. This sequence joins TRBV3-1 and TRBJ1-2, with D tentatively TRBD1 (6 bases). The CDR3 extends over 14 amino acids. CDR1 and CDR2 from the germline V gene are LGHDT and YNNKEL (reference sequence). Trimming left V 3 bases short and J 8 bases short, with 16 bases between. CDR3 protein: CASSQGNRVRGYTF. CDR3 in DNA: TGTGCCAGCAGCCAGGGAAACAGGGTCAGAGGCTACACCTTC.

Many counts were recorded for this clonotype. V gene TRBV27 combines with J gene TRBJ1-2; D not resolved. The CDR3 covers 15 residues. CDR1 is MNHEY, CDR2 SMNVEV, per germline (reference sequence). V lost 2 bases to trimming and J lost 6 bases, with 16 bases between them. DNA of the CDR3: TGTGCCAGCAGTTTAAGTGGGGAAGGGTTGAATGGCTACACCTTC. Protein sequence: CASSLSGEGLNGYTF.

This clonotype was detected ten times or more. The gene calls are TRBV10-3 and TRBJ2-3, with D unclear. V was clipped by 0 bases and J by 1 base, with 5 bases between them. There are 14 residues in the CDR3. From germline, CDR1 is ENHRY and CDR2 SYGVKD. The CDR3 DNA sequence: TGTGCCATCAGTGAGTCGAAAGGCACAGATACGCAGTATTTT. This translates into CAISESKGTDTQYF.

This clonotype was seen repeatedly, ten times or more. The chain recombines TRBV6-1 with TRBJ2-2, with D possibly being TRBD1 (5 bases). The CDR3 extends over 14 amino acids. The germline CDR1 and CDR2 sequences are MNHNS and SASEGT. With 6 bases removed from V and 2 bases from J, the gap between germline ends came to 10 bases. CDR3 in amino acids: CASSGDSNTGELFF. CDR3 coding DNA: TGTGCCAGCAGCGGAGACAGCAACACCGGGGAGCTGTTTTTT.

This clonotype has only a few counts. The gene calls are TRBV5-4 and TRBJ2-4, with 9 bases identical to TRBD1. Germline lookup yields CDR1 SGHNT and CDR2 YYREEE (reference sequence). V was clipped by 7 bases and J by 5 bases; unmatched bases: 10. The CDR3 contains 15 residues. This chain's CDR3 is CASRQGGDRENIQYF. CDR3 coding DNA: TGTGCCAGCCGACAGGGAGGGGACAGGGAAAACATTCAGTACTTC.

The chain links TRBV10-2 to TRBJ2-7; D may be TRBD2 (7 bases). The CDR3 totals 12 residues. Germline CDR1 WSHSY, CDR2 SAAADI. V gave up 6 bases and J gave up 5 bases, with 11 bases separating them. The CDR3 coding sequence is TGCGCCAGCAGAGGGGGGGCACACGAGCAGTACTTC. This translates into CASRGGAHEQYF.

V gene TRBV4-3 combines with J gene TRBJ1-1; D is possibly TRBD1 (6 bases). Trimming left V 1 base short and J 11 bases short, with 11 bases between. Germline-derived CDR1 and CDR2 are LGHNA and YSLEER. The CDR3 loop spans 12 amino acids. The CDR3 nucleotides read TGCGCCAGCAGCCAAGCGACAGGTCGGGCTTTCTTT. It encodes CASSQATGRAFF.

With regard to this clonotype: A read error is possible here, since a much larger clone lies one base away. The chain uses TRBV6-5 and TRBJ2-2, with TRBD1 as a possible D gene (6 bases). The CDR3 runs 15 residues. CDR1 is MNHEY and CDR2 is SVGAGI in the germline V gene. Trimming took off 5 bases at V and 0 bases at J, with 10 bases between the two ends. The CDR3 spells CASSMGHPNTGELFF. CDR3 nucleotide sequence: TGTGCCAGCAGTATGGGACACCCGAACACCGGGGAGCTGTTTTTT.